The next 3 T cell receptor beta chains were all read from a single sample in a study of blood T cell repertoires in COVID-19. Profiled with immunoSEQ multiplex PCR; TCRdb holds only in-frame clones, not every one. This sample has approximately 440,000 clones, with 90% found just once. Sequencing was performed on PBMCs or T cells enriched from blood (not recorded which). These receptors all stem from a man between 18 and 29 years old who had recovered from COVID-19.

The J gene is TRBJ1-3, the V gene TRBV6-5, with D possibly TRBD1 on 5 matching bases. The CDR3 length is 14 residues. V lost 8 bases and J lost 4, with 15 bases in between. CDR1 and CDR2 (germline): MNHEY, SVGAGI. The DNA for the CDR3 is TGTGCCAGCTTGACAGACCTTTGGGGAAACACCATATATTTT. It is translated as CASLTDLWGNTIYF.

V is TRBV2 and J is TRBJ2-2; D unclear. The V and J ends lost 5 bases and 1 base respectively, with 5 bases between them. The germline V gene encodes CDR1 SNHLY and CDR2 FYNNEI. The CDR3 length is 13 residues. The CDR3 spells CASSSENTGELFF. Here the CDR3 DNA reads TGTGCCAGCAGTTCAGAGAACACCGGGGAGCTGTTTTTT.

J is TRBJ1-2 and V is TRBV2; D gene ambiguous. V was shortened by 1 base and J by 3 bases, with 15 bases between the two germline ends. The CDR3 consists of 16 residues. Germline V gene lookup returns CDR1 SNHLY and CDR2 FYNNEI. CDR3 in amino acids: CASSEGGGLVYYGYTF. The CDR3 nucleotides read TGTGCCAGCAGTGAAGGCGGAGGGTTAGTTTACTATGGCTACACCTTC.